This T cell receptor (beta chain) was obtained from a study of T cell responses to AZD1222 COVID-19 vaccine. The CDR3 runs 11 residues. V dropped 6 bases and J dropped 4 bases, with 3 bases sitting between them. Germline V CDR1 and CDR2: KGHDR, SFDVKD. TCRdb's copy holds only in-frame clones and misses some; the assay was immunoSEQ multiplex PCR. The sample carries 95,000 to 150,000 clones, around 89% recorded once. The V gene is TRBV24-1, the J gene TRBJ2-1, with D uncertain. The clonotype was recovered from an adult in good health. Material: peripheral blood, obtained on day 0 of MenACWY control vaccination. In DNA form, the CDR3 reads TGTGCCACCAGTCTGTACAATGAGCAGTTCTTC. Amino acid sequence: CATSLYNEQFF.